This T cell receptor (beta chain) was sequenced for a study of blood T cell repertoires in COVID-19. The wider study: Italy, Spain and the United States were the sources of the convalescent and acute COVID-19 samples. PBMCs, B-cell-depleted T cells, or T cells provided the cDNA or gDNA that made up the material.

Original processing methods: Reference gene primer amplification yielded estimated nucleated cell counts. Data came from immunoSEQ multiplex PCR; TCRdb stores just in-frame clones and leaves some out. V, J and clone size were drawn from that table, and D and trimming were deduced from the DNA. Here the sample spans 150,000 or so clones, about 87% being singletons. The source is an older man with acute or convalescent COVID-19. The sample was peripheral blood.

For the CDR3, the DNA is TGTGCCAGCAGCTTAGGTTATACGGGGGAGACCCAGTACTTC. Residues: CASSLGYTGETQYF. V gene TRBV11-2 combines with J gene TRBJ2-5; perhaps TRBD2 as D (5 bases). The CDR3 totals 14 residues. Trimming removed 1 base at V and 5 bases at J, with 11 bases between. In germline, CDR1 is SGHAT, CDR2 FQNNGV.